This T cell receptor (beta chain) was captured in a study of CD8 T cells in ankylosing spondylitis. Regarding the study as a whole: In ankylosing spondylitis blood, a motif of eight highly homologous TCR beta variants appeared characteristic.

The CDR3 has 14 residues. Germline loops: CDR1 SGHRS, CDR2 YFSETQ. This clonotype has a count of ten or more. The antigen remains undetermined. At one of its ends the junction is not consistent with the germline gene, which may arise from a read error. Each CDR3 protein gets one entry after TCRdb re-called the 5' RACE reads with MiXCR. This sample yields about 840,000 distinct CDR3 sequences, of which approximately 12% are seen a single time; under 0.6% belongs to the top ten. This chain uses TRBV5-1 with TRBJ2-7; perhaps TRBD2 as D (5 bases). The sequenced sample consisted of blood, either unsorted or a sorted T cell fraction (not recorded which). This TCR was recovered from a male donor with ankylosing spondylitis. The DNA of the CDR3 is TGTGCCAGCAGCTTGGTAGGGAGTACCTACGAGCAGTACTTC. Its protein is CASSLVGSTYEQYF.